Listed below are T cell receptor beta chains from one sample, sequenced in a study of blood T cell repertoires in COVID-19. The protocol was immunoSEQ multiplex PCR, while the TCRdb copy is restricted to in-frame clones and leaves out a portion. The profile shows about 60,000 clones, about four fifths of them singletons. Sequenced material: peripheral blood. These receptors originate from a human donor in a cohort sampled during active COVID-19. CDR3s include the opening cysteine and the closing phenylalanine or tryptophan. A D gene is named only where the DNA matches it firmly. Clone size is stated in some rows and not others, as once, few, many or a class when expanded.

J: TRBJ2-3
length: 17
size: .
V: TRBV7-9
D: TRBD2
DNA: TGTGCCAGCAGCAAAGGACTAGCGGGGACAAGCACAGATACGCAGTATTTT
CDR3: CASSKGLAGTSTDTQYF

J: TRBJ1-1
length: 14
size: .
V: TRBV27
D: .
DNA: TGTGCCAGCAAGGGGGACCAATTGGACACTGAAGCTTTCTTT
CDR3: CASKGDQLDTEAFF

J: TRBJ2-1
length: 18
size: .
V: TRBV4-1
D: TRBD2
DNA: TGCGCCAGCAGCCGCGGACTAGCGGGGGTAAGCTCCTACAATGAGCAGTTCTTC
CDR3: CASSRGLAGVSSYNEQFF

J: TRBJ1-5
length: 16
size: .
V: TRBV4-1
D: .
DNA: TGCGCCAGCAGCCAAGAACAGAGCCTTAGCAATCAGCCCCAGCATTTT
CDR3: CASSQEQSLSNQPQHF

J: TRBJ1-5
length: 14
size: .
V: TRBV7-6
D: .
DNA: TGTGCCAGCAGCCCACTTCCCCTCAATCAGCCCCAGCATTTT
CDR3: CASSPLPLNQPQHF

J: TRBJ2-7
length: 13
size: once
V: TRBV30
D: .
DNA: TGTGCCTGGAGTAGCGCGGCCGGCCGCGAGCAGTACTTC
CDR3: CAWSSAAGREQYF

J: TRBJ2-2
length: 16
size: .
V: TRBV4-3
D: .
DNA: TGCGCCAGCAGCCCATTAGGACAGACGAACACCGGGGAGCTGTTTTTT
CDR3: CASSPLGQTNTGELFF

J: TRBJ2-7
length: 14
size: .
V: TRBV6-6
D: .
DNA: TGTGCCAGCAGTTACTTCTCCAGGGCCTACGAGCAGTACTTC
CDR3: CASSYFSRAYEQYF

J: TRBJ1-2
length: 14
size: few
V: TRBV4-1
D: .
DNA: TGCGCCAGCAGCCAATTGGGGCAGCTCTATGGCTACACCTTC
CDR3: CASSQLGQLYGYTF

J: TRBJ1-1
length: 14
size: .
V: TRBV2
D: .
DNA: TGTGCCAGCAGTTCTCTCGACACAAACACTGAAGCTTTCTTT
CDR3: CASSSLDTNTEAFF

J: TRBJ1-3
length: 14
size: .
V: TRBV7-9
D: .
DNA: TGTGCCAGCAGCCCAAGCGGACAGGGAAACACCATATATTTT
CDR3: CASSPSGQGNTIYF

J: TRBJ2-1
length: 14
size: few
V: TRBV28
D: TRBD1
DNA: TGTGCCAGCAGTTACAGGGGGAGAAACAATGAGCAGTTCTTC
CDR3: CASSYRGRNNEQFF

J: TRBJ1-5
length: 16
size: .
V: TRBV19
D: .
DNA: TGTGCCAGTAGACGCGGGGAAAGGGATAGCAATCAGCCCCAGCATTTT
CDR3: CASRRGERDSNQPQHF

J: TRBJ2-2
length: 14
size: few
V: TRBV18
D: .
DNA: TGTGCCAGCTCACCCGACAGCAACACCGGGGAGCTGTTTTTT
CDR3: CASSPDSNTGELFF

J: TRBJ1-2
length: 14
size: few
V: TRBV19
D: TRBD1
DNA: TGTGCCAGTAGTCCAACGGGGACAGGGCATGGCTACACCTTC
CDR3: CASSPTGTGHGYTF

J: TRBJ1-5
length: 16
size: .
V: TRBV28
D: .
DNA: TGTGCCAGCAGCTTCCTGGGGGGTTTCAGCGATCAGCCCCAGCATTTT
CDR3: CASSFLGGFSDQPQHF

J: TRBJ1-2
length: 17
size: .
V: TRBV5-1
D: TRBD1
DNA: TGCGCCAGCAGCATATCGACAGGGCGGGCGGTGGACTATGGCTACACCTTC
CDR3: CASSISTGRAVDYGYTF

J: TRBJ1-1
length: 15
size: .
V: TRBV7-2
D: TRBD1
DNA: TGTGCCAGCAGGAGAGAACAGGGGGGCGGCACTGAAGCTTTCTTT
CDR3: CASRREQGGGTEAFF

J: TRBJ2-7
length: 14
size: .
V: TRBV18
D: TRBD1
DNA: TGTGCCAGCTCACCAGGGACAGGGGCCTACGAGCAGTACTTC
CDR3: CASSPGTGAYEQYF

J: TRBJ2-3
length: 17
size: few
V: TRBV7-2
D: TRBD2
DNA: TGTGCCAGCACAAAGCGGCTAGCGGGGGGAAGCACAGATACGCAGTATTTT
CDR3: CASTKRLAGGSTDTQYF

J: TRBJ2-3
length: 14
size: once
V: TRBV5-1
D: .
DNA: TGCGCCAGCAGCTGGAGGGAGTACACAGATACGCAGTATTTT
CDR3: CASSWREYTDTQYF

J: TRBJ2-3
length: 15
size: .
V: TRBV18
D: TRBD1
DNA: TGTGCCAGCTCACCAACCGGGACAGGGACAGATACGCAGTATTTT
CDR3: CASSPTGTGTDTQYF

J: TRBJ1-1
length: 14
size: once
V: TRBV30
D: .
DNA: TGTGCCTGGAGTTCTGGCTTCCCGGGGGCTGAAGCTTTCTTT
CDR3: CAWSSGFPGAEAFF

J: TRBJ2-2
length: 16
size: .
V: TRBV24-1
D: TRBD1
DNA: TGTGCCACCAGATCGACGGGACAGGGTTTGACCGGGGAGCTGTTTTTT
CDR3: CATRSTGQGLTGELFF

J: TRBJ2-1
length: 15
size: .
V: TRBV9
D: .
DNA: TGTGCCAGCAGCGTAGGCGGGGGCCAGAACAATGAGCAGTTCTTC
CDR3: CASSVGGGQNNEQFF

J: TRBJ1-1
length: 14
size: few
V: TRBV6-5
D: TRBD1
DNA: TGTGCCAGCAGAACTCAACAGGGGGGTACTGAAGCTTTCTTT
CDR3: CASRTQQGGTEAFF

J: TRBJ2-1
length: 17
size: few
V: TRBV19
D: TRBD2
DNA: TGTGCCAGTAGTATGGAGGTAGCGGGAGGGCCCCCCCGTGAGCAGTTCTTC
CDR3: CASSMEVAGGPPREQFF

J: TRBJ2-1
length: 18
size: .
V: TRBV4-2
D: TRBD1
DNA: TGTGCCAGCAGCCAAGAATATTCCCTGTCGGACAGGGCAAATGAGCAGTTCTTC
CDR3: CASSQEYSLSDRANEQFF

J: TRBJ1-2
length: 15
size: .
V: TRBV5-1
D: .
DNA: TGCGCCAGCAGCTGGGGGGGACCGCCGAACTATGGCTACACCTTC
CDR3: CASSWGGPPNYGYTF

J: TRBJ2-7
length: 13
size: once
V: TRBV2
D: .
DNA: TGTGCCAGCACTCTGGACAGCTTCTACGAGCAGTACTTC
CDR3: CASTLDSFYEQYF

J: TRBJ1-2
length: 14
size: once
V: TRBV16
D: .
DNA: TGTGCCAGCAGCCCAAACAGGGAGGGCTATGGCTACGCTTTC
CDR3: CASSPNREGYGYAF

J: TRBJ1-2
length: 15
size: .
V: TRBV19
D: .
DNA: TGTGCCAGTAGCATACAGGCCCCTTCCCCCTATGGCTACACCTTC
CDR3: CASSIQAPSPYGYTF

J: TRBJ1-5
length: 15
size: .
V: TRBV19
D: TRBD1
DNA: TGTGCCAGTAGTACCCAACAGGGGGCAGGTCAGCCCCAGCATTTT
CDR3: CASSTQQGAGQPQHF

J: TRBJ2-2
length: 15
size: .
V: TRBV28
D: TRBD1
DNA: TGTGCCAGCAGCTATGGAGGACAGGGAGCCGGGGAGCTGTTTTTT
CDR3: CASSYGGQGAGELFF

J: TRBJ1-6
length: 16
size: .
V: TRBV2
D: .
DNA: TGTGCCAGCATTGGTGACAGGAGCTCCTATAATTCACCCCTCCACTTT
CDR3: CASIGDRSSYNSPLHF

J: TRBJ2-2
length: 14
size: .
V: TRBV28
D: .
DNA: TGTGCCAGCAGTTCTTACAAGAACACCGGGGAGCTGTTTTTT
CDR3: CASSSYKNTGELFF

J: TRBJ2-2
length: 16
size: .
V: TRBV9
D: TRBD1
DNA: TGTGCCAGCAGCTTACGGACAGGGGCGTTAACCGGGGAGCTGTTTTTT
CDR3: CASSLRTGALTGELFF

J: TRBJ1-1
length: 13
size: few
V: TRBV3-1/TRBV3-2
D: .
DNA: TGTGCCAGCAGCCAAGGGGGGCGCACTGAAGCTTTCTTT
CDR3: CASSQGGRTEAFF

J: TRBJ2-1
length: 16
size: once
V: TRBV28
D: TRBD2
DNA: TGTGCCAGCAGCCCTCCCGGGACTAGGGAATACAATGAGCAGTTCTTC
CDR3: CASSPPGTREYNEQFF

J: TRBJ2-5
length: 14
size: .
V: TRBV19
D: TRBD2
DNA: TGTGCCAGTACTCCTGCGGGGGGAGGTGAGACCCAGTACTTC
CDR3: CASTPAGGGETQYF

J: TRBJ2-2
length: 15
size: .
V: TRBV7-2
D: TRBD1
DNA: TGTGCCAGCAGCTTACAGGGGGCTTACACCGGGGAGCTGTTTTTT
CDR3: CASSLQGAYTGELFF